The source of this TCR beta chain is a study of blood T cell repertoires in COVID-19. For the study at large: Italy, Spain and the United States were the sources of the convalescent and acute COVID-19 samples. T cells, B-cell-depleted T cells, or PBMCs provided the cDNA or gDNA that served as material.

The protocol was immunoSEQ multiplex PCR, while the TCRdb copy is restricted to in-frame clones and leaves out a portion. The sample lists over 400,000 clones; roughly 85% were seen once. The V end lost 3 bases, the J end lost 3 bases, and 9 bases lay between the germline ends. The CDR3 has 14 amino acids. In germline, CDR1 is SEHNR, CDR2 FQNEAQ (reference sequence). The rearrangement joins TRBV7-9 to TRBJ1-3; possibly TRBD1 for D (6 bases). Material: peripheral blood. The clonotype originates from a woman aged 25 to 39 with active or convalescent COVID-19. CDR3 nucleotides: TGTGCCAGCAGCTTTACAGGGCATGGAAACACCATATATTTT. This sequence encodes CASSFTGHGNTIYF. Variable domain in full (rest from reference TRBV7-9 and TRBJ1-3): DTGVSQNPRHKITKRGQNVTFRCDPISEHNRLYWYRQTLGQGPEFLTYFQNEAQLEKSRLLSDRFSAERPKGSFSTLEIQRTEQGDSAMYLCASSFTGHGNTIYFGEGSWLTVV.